This TCR beta chain was profiled in a study of graft-versus-host responses after intestinal transplantation. As to this clone: Its antigen is as yet unknown.

Clones were sequenced by immunoSEQ multiplex PCR, and TCRdb holds only the in-frame ones, with some missing. This sample has tens of thousands of clones, with approximately 94% found just once. The V segment lost 3 bases and the J segment 9 bases; nucleotides outside the gene matches: 14. The CDR3 runs 16 residues. Germline V gene data show CDR1 as MGHRA and CDR2 as YSYEKL. The sample here was unstimulated CD4+ T cells sorted from spleen or lymph node cells, taken before transplant. The TCR was taken from a human donor who was the organ donor for an intestinal transplant. The rearrangement joins TRBV4-1 to TRBJ1-5; 7 bases align to TRBD1. CDR3: CASSQERTGVQLPQHF. CDR3 nucleotides: TGCGCCAGCAGCCAGGAACGTACAGGGGTCCAATTGCCCCAGCATTTT.